Sequencing of this T cell receptor beta chain was carried out in a study of T cell responses to AZD1222 COVID-19 vaccine. The wider study: Second-dose intervals of approximately 4 or approximately 12 weeks were pooled. Findings and caveats of the study: Repertoire samples came only from after the peak T cell response.

TCRdb's copy holds only in-frame clones and misses some; the assay was immunoSEQ multiplex PCR. The table includes some 140,000 clones, around 89% detected once. Details on this clone: What it recognizes is unknown.

In germline, CDR1 is MNHEY, CDR2 SMNVEV (reference sequence). CDR3 length: 15 residues. V lost 2 bases, J lost 4 bases, and 7 bases stayed unmatched. The starting material was peripheral blood, obtained on day 0 of AZD1222 vaccination. The TCR originated in an adult in good health. The chain couples TRBV27 to TRBJ1-1, with 7 bases matching TRBD1. The CDR3 reads CASSLQGVVGTEAFF. CDR3 bases: TGTGCCAGCAGTTTACAGGGGGTAGTAGGCACTGAAGCTTTCTTT.